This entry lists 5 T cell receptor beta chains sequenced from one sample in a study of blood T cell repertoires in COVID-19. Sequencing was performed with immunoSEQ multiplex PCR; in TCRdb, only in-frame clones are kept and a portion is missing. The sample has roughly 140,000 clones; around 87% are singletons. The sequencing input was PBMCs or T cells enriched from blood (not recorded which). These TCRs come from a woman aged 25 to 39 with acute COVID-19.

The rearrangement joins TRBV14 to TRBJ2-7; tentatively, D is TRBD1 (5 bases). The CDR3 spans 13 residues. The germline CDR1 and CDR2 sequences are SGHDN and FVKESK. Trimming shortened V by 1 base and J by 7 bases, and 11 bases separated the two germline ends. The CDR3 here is CASSQVQGREQYF. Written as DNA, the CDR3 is TGTGCCAGCAGCCAAGTCCAGGGTCGGGAGCAGTACTTC.

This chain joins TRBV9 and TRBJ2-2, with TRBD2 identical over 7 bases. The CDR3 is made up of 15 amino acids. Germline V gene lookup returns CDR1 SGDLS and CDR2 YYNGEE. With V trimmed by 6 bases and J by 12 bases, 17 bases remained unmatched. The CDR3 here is CASTTETSPFAKLFF. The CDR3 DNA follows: TGTGCCAGCACCACTGAGACTAGCCCTTTTGCAAAGCTGTTTTTT. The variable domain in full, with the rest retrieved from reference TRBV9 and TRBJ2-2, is DSGVTQTPKHLITATGQRVTLRCSPRSGDLSVYWYQQSLDQGLQFLIQYYNGEERAKGNILERFSAQQFPDLHSELNLSSLELGDSALYFCASTTETSPFAKLFFGEGSRLTVL.

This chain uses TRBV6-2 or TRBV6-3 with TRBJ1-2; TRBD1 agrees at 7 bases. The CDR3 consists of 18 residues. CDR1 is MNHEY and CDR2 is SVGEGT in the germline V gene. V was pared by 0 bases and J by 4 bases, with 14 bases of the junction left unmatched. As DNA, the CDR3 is TGTGCCAGCAGTTACTCGCGGGACAGTGGGTCCCGCGTCTATGGCTACACCTTC. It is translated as CASSYSRDSGSRVYGYTF.

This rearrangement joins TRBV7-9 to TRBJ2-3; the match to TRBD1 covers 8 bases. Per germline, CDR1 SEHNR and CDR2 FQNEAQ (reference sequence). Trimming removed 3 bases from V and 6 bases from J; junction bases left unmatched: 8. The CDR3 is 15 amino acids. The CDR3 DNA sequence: TGTGCCAGCAGCTTTTCTCGGGACAGGACCGATACGCAGTATTTT. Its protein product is CASSFSRDRTDTQYF.

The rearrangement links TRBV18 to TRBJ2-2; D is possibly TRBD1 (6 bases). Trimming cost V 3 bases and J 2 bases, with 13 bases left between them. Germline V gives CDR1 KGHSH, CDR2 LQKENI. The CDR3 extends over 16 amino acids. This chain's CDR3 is CASSPPGQTNTGELFF. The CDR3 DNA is TGTGCCAGCTCACCGCCTGGACAGACTAACACCGGGGAGCTGTTTTTT. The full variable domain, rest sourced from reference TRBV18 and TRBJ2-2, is NAGVMQNPRHLVRRRGQEARLRCSPMKGHSHVYWYRQLPEEGLKFMVYLQKENIIDESGMPKERFSAEFPKEGPSILRIQQVVRGDSAAYFCASSPPGQTNTGELFFGEGSRLTVL.